This is a list of T cell receptor beta chains from one sample in a study of shared clonotypes between healthy human individuals. The data were produced by immunoSEQ multiplex PCR, yet TCRdb's version contains in-frame clones alone and is incomplete. The sample gives around 1.9 million clones, roughly 95% of which show up once; about 1.6% is in the top ten. The sequenced material came from naive CD8+ T cells from PBMCs. The receptor source for this set is a man younger than 35 in good health. Some clones in this sample may be carry-over from other donors' samples. CDR3s include the opening cysteine and the closing phenylalanine or tryptophan. Each record gives: J gene, V gene, CDR3 protein.

j_gene: TRBJ2-1
v_gene: TRBV2
CDR3aa: CASSGQGSYNEQFF

j_gene: TRBJ2-3
v_gene: TRBV5-1
CDR3aa: CASSFLAEYTDTQYF

j_gene: TRBJ1-1
v_gene: TRBV5-4
CDR3aa: CASSLHRALNTEAFF

j_gene: TRBJ2-3
v_gene: TRBV28
CDR3aa: CASSPRDRPSGGDTQYF

j_gene: TRBJ2-7
v_gene: TRBV9
CDR3aa: CASSVDGQGKSYEQYF

j_gene: TRBJ2-5
v_gene: TRBV6-1
CDR3aa: CASTEWGPETQYF

j_gene: TRBJ1-5
v_gene: TRBV6-5
CDR3aa: CASSLSSNQPQHF

j_gene: TRBJ2-1
v_gene: TRBV19
CDR3aa: CASSPTSGRWDEQFF

j_gene: TRBJ1-5
v_gene: TRBV5-5
CDR3aa: CASSLAGNSNQPQHF

j_gene: TRBJ2-2
v_gene: TRBV9
CDR3aa: CASSSGLAGDPYTGELFF

j_gene: TRBJ2-7
v_gene: TRBV5-1
CDR3aa: CASSLQVLAQGINEQYF

j_gene: TRBJ2-7
v_gene: TRBV27
CDR3aa: CASSLGGTATYEQYF

j_gene: TRBJ1-1
v_gene: TRBV25-1
CDR3aa: CASSGGGTEAFF

j_gene: TRBJ2-1
v_gene: TRBV9
CDR3aa: CASSVSPTGGFYNEQFF

j_gene: TRBJ2-1
v_gene: TRBV4-1
CDR3aa: CASSQVLAGMNNEQFF

j_gene: TRBJ2-5
v_gene: TRBV7-3
CDR3aa: CASSPGTSGRLGETQYF

j_gene: TRBJ2-3
v_gene: TRBV7-9
CDR3aa: CASSLIRPGLITDTQYF

j_gene: TRBJ2-7
v_gene: TRBV11-2
CDR3aa: CASSLAGKHYEQYF

j_gene: TRBJ2-1
v_gene: TRBV11-3
CDR3aa: CASSSRNGLATNEQFF

j_gene: TRBJ2-4
v_gene: TRBV27
CDR3aa: CASSLSAGGAKNIQYF

j_gene: TRBJ1-1
v_gene: TRBV13
CDR3aa: CASRLQSRSEAFF

j_gene: TRBJ2-6
v_gene: TRBV5-8
CDR3aa: CASSLRSGANVLTF

j_gene: TRBJ2-2
v_gene: TRBV5-1
CDR3aa: CASSLGRGSGELFF

j_gene: TRBJ1-1
v_gene: TRBV7-3
CDR3aa: CASSLTGGTEAFF

j_gene: TRBJ2-1
v_gene: TRBV7-9
CDR3aa: CASSFSGDVYNEQFF

j_gene: TRBJ2-7
v_gene: TRBV15
CDR3aa: CATSIGLGNFYEQYF

j_gene: TRBJ2-7
v_gene: TRBV29-1
CDR3aa: CSGGQGLYEQYF

j_gene: TRBJ2-3
v_gene: TRBV2
CDR3aa: CASRTARGGWGDTQYF

j_gene: TRBJ2-7
v_gene: TRBV6-1
CDR3aa: CASSAPSSRAYEQYF

j_gene: TRBJ2-7
v_gene: TRBV29-1
CDR3aa: CSFDSGGPDYEQYF

j_gene: TRBJ1-1
v_gene: TRBV5-6
CDR3aa: CASSLSTGNTEAFF